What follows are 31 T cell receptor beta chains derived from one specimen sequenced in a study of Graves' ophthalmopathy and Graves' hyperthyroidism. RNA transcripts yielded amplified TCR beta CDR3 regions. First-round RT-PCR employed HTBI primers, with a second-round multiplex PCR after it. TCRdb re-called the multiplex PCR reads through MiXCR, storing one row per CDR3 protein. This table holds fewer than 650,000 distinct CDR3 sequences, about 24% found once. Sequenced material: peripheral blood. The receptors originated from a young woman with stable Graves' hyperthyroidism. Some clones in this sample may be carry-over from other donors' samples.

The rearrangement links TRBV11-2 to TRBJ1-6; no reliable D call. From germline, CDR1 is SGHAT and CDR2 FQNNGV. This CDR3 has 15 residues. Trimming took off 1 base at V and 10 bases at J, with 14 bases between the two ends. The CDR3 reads CASSLGLVEGSPLHF. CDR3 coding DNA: TGTGCCAGCAGCTTAGGCTTAGTCGAGGGCTCACCCCTCCACTTT. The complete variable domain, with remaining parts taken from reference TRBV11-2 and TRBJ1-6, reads EAGVAQSPRYKIIEKRQSVAFWCNPISGHATLYWYQQILGQGPKLLIQFQNNGVVDDSQLPKDRFSAERLKGVDSTLKIQPAKLEDSAVYLCASSLGLVEGSPLHFGNGTRLTVT.

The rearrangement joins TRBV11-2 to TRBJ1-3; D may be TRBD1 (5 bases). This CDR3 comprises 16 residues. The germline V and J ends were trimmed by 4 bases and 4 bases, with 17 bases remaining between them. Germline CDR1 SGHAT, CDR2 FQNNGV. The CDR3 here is CASSWGEGGFGNTIYF. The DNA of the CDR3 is TGTGCCAGCAGCTGGGGGGAGGGTGGTTTCGGAAACACCATATATTTT.

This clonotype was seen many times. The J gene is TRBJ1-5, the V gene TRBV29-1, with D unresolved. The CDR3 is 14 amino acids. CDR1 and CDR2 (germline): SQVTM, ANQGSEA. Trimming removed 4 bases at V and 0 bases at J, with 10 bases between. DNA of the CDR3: TGCAGCGTTGTTCTCCCGTATAGCAATCAGCCCCAGCATTTT. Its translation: CSVVLPYSNQPQHF.

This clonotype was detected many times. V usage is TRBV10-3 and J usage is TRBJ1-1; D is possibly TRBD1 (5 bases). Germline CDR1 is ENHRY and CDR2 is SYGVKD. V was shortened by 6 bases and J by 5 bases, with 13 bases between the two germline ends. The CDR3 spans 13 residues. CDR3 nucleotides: TGTGCCATCAGCCGGGACCGATGGACTGAAGCTTTCTTT. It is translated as CAISRDRWTEAFF.

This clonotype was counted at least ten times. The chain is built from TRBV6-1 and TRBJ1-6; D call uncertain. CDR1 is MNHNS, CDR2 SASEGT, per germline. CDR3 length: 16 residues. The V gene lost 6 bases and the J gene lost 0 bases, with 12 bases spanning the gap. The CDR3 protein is CASRDGRSSYNSPLHF. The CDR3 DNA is TGTGCCAGCAGGGACGGACGGAGCTCCTATAATTCACCCCTCCACTTT.

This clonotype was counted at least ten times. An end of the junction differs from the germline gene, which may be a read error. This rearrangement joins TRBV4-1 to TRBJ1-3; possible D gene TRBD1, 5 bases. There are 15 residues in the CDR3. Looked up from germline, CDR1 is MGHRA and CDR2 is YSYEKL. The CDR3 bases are TGCGCCAGCAGCGAAGAAGAGGGGTCCGGAAACACCATATATTTT. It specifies CASSEEEGSGNTIYF.

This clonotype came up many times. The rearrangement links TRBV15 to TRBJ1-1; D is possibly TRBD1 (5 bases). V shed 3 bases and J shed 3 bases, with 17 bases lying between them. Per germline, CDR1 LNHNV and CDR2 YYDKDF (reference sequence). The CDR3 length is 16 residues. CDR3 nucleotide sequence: TGTGCCACCAGCAGTTTAAGGGGTTTTAAGGACACTGAAGCTTTCTTT. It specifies CATSSLRGFKDTEAFF.

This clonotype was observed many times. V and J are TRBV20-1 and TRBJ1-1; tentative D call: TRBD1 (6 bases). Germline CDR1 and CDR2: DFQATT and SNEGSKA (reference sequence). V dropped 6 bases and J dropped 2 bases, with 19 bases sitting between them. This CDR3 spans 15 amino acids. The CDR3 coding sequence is TGCAGTGCCCACCCTACCGGACAGTTTAACACTGAAGCTTTCTTT. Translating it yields CSAHPTGQFNTEAFF.

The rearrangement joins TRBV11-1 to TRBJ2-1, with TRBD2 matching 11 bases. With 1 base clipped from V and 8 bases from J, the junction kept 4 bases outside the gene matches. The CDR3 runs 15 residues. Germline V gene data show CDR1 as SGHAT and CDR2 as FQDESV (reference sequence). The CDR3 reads CASSLGTSGGDEQFF. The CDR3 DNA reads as TGTGCCAGCAGCTTAGGTACTAGCGGGGGAGATGAGCAGTTCTTC.

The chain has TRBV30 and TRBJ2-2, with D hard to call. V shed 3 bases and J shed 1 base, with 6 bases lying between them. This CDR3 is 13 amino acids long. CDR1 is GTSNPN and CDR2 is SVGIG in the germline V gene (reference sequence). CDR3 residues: CAWRVGNTGELFF. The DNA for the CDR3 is TGTGCCTGGAGGGTCGGGAACACCGGGGAGCTGTTTTTT.

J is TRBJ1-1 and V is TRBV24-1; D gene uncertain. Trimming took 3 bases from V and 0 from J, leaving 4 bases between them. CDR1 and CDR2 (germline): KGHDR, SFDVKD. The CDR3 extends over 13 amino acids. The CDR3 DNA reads TGTGCCACCAGTGATGAGCTGAACACTGAAGCTTTCTTT. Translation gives CATSDELNTEAFF.

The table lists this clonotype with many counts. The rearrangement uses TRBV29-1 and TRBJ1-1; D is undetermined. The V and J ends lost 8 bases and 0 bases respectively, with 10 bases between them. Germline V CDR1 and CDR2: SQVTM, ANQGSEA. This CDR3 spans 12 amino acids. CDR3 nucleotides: TGCAGCACAATCCGACTGAACACTGAAGCTTTCTTT. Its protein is CSTIRLNTEAFF.

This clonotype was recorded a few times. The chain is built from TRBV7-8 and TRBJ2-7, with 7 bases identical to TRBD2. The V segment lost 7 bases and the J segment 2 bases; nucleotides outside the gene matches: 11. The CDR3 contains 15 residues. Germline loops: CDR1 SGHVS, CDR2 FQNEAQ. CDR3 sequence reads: CASNRERGITYEQYF. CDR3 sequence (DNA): TGTGCCAGCAACCGAGAGCGGGGAATAACCTACGAGCAGTACTTC.

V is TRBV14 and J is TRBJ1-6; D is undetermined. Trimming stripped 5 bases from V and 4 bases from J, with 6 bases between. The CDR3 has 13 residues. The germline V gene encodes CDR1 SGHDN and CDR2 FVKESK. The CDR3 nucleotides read TGTGCCAGCAGCGCCAGGTATAATTCACCCCTCCACTTT. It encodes CASSARYNSPLHF.

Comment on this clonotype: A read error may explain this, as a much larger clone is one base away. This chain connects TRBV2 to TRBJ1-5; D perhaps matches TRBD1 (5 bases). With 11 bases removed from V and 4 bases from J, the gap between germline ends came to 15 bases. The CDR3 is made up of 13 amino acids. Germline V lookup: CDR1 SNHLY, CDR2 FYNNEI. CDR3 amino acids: CACVQGLNQPQHF. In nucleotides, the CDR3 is TGTGCCTGCGTCCAGGGATTGAATCAGCCCCAGCATTTT.

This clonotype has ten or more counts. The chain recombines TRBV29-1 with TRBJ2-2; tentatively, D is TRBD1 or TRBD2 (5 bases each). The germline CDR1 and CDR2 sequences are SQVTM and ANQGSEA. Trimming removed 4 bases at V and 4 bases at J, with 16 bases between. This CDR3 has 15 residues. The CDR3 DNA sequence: TGCAGCGTTGGGGGGACGCAAACGAGCACCGGGGAGCTGTTTTTT. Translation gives CSVGGTQTSTGELFF.

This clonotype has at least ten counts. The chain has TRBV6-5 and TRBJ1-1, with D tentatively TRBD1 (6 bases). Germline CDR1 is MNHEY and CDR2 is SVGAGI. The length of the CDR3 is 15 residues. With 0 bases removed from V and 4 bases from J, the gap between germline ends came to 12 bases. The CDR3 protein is CASSYSPGGSTEAFF. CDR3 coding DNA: TGTGCCAGCAGTTACTCTCCGGGGGGCAGCACTGAAGCTTTCTTT.

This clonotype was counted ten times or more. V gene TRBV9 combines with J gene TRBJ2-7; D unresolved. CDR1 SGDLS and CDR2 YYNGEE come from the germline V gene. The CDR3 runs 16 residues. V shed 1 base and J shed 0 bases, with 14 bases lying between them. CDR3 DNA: TGTGCCAGCAGCGTACGACCCGGCGGTAGCTCCTACGAGCAGTACTTC. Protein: CASSVRPGGSSYEQYF. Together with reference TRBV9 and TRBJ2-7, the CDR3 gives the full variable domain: DSGVTQTPKHLITATGQRVTLRCSPRSGDLSVYWYQQSLDQGLQFLIQYYNGEERAKGNILERFSAQQFPDLHSELNLSSLELGDSALYFCASSVRPGGSSYEQYFGPGTRLTVT.

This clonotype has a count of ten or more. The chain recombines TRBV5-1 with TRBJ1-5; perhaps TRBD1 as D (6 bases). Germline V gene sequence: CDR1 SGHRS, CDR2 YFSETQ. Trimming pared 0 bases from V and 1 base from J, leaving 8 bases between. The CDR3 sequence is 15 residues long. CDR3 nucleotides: TGCGCCAGCAGCTTGGCAGGGGAGAGCAATCAGCCCCAGCATTTT. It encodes CASSLAGESNQPQHF.

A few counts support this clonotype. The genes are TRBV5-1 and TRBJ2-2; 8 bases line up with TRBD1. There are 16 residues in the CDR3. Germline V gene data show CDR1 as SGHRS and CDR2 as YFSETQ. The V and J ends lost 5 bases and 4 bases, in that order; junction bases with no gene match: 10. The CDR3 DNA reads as TGCGCCAGCAGAAAAGGACAGGGAGTTTTCACCGGGGAGCTGTTTTTT. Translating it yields CASRKGQGVFTGELFF.

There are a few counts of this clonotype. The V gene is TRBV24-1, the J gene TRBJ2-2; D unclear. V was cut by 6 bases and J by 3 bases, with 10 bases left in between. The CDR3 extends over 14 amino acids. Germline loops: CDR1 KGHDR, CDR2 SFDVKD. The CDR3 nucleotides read TGTGCCACCAGTCCGAAGGCCTACACCGGGGAGCTGTTTTTT. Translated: CATSPKAYTGELFF.

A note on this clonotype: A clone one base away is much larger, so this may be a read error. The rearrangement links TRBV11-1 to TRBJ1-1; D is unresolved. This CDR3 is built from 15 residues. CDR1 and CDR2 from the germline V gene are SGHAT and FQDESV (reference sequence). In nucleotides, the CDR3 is TGTGCCAGCAGCCCCCGTTCGGGCTCGAACACTGAAGCTTGCTTT. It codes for CASSPRSGSNTEACF.

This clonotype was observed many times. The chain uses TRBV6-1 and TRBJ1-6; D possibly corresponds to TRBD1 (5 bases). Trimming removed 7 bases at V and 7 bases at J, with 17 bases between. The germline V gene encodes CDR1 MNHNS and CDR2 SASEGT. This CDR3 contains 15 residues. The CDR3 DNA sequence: TGTGCCAGCACCAAGGGGCAGGAAATGAATTCACCCCTCCACTTT. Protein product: CASTKGQEMNSPLHF.

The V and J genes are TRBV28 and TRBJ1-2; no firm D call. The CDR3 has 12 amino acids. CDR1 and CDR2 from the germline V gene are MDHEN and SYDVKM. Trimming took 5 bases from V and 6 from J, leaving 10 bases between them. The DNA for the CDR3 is TGTGCCAGCAGTGTCATTGCCGATGGCTACACCTTC. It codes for CASSVIADGYTF.

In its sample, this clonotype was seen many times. CDR3 in DNA: TGTGCCAGCAGCTTATACGTGGTGAACACTGAAGCTTTCTTT. Residues: CASSLYVVNTEAFF. The chain recombines TRBV7-8 with TRBJ1-1; unclear D gene. The V gene's germline CDR1 is SGHVS and CDR2 FQNEAQ. The V and J ends lost 2 bases and 0 bases respectively, with 7 bases between them. The CDR3 has 14 residues.

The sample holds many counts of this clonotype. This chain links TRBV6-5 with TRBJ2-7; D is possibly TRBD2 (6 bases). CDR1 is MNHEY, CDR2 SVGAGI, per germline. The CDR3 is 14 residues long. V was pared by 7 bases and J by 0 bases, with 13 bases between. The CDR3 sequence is CASTIAESSYEQYF. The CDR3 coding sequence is TGTGCCAGCACCATAGCGGAAAGCTCCTACGAGCAGTACTTC.

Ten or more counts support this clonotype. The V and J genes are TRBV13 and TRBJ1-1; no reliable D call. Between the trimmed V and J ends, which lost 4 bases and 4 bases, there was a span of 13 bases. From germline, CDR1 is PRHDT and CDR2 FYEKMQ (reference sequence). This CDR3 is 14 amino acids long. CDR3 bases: TGTGCCAGCAGCTCCCCCGAGTGGGGCACTGAAGCTTTCTTT. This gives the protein CASSSPEWGTEAFF. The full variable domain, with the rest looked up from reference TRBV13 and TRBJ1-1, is AAGVIQSPRHLIKEKRETATLKCYPIPRHDTVYWYQQGPGQDPQFLISFYEKMQSDKGSIPDRFSAQQFSDYHSELNMSSLELGDSALYFCASSSPEWGTEAFFGQGTRLTVV.

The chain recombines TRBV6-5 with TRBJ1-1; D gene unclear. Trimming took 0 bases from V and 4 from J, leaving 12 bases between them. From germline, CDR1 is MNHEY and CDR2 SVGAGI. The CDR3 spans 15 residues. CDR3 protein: CASSYSIGIRTEAFF. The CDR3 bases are TGTGCCAGCAGTTACTCGATAGGGATTCGCACTGAAGCTTTCTTT.

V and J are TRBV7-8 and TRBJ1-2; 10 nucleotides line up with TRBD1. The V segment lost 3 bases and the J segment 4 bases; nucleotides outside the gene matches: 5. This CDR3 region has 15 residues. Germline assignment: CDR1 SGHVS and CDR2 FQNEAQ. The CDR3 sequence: CASSFGTGALYGYTF. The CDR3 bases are TGTGCCAGCAGCTTTGGGACAGGGGCCCTCTATGGCTACACCTTC.

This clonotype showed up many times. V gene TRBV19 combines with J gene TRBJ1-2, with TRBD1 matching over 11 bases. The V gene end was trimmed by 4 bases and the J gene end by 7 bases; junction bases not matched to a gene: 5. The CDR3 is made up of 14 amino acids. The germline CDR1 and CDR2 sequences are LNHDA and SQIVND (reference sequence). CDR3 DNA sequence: TGTGCCAGTAGTACTGGACAGGGGGCGTTTGGCTACACCTTC. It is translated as CASSTGQGAFGYTF. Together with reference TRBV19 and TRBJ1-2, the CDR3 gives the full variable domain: DGGITQSPKYLFRKEGQNVTLSCEQNLNHDAMYWYRQDPGQGLRLIYYSQIVNDFQKGDIAEGYSVSREKKESFPLTVTSAQKNPTAFYLCASSTGQGAFGYTFGSGTRLTVV.

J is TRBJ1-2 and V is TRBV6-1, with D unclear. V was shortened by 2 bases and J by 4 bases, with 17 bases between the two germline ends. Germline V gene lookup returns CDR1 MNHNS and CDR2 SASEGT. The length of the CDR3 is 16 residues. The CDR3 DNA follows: TGTGCCAGCAGTGAATTAGAGGGCGCAAATTCCTATGGCTACACCTTC. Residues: CASSELEGANSYGYTF.